These 14 T cell receptor beta chains were all obtained from the same sample, sequenced in a study of blood T cell repertoires in COVID-19 (dated by TCRdb to the early 2020s). Libraries were built with the immunoSEQ multiplex PCR assay. Entries here come from immuneACCESS through TCRdb and include only in-frame sequences with V and J called. Some clones fail to appear in such tables; in the studies checked, an unresolved V gene covers under half of the shortfall, and the cause of the remainder is unknown. The sample yields hundreds of thousands of clones; more than 75% were counted once. The ten top clones hold roughly 3.3% of the sample. Source material: PBMCs or T cells enriched from blood (not recorded which). These receptors were taken from a woman in her 40s with acute COVID-19.

This chain uses TRBV11-2 with TRBJ2-3; 7 bases match TRBD2. Germline V gene data show CDR1 as SGHAT and CDR2 as FQNNGV. This CDR3 region has 18 residues. Trimming took 0 bases from V and 5 from J; bases not matched to a gene: 14. The CDR3 is CASSLEVGRRDYRDTQYF. In nucleotides, the CDR3 is TGTGCCAGCAGCTTAGAAGTCGGACGCCGGGACTACAGAGATACGCAGTATTTT.

The J gene is TRBJ2-1, the V gene TRBV4-1; maybe TRBD1 (6 bases). Germline V gene sequence: CDR1 MGHRA, CDR2 YSYEKL. The CDR3 contains 14 residues. V was trimmed by 0 bases and J by 7 bases, leaving 10 bases between them. For the CDR3, the DNA is TGCGCCAGCAGCCAAGACGGGACACGTAATGAGCAGTTCTTC. This translates into CASSQDGTRNEQFF.

The chain links TRBV19 to TRBJ1-1; TRBD1 matches at 7 bases. V shed 5 bases, J shed 1 base, and the junction held 13 bases outside the gene matches. The CDR3 is 17 residues long. The V gene's germline CDR1 is LNHDA and CDR2 SQIVND (reference sequence). This CDR3 reads CASSLKTGSTPNTEAFF. The CDR3 DNA reads as TGTGCCAGTAGTTTAAAGACAGGGTCAACCCCGAACACTGAAGCTTTCTTT.

This clone was picked up one time. V is TRBV5-1 and J is TRBJ2-2; 10 bases are shared with TRBD1. The CDR3 is 16 amino acids. Looked up from germline, CDR1 is SGHRS and CDR2 is YFSETQ. The trim removed 1 base at V and 6 bases at J, leaving 6 bases unmatched. The DNA of the CDR3 is TGCGCCAGCAGCTTGATTCCGGACAGGGGGGCCGGGGAGCTGTTTTTT. Protein sequence: CASSLIPDRGAGELFF.

The CDR3, as DNA: TGTGCCAGCAGCGCCGGTGGTCCGGGACAGCCTTATGGCTACACCTTC. This translates into CASSAGGPGQPYGYTF. V and J are TRBV9 and TRBJ1-2; 7 positions agree with TRBD1. The CDR3 loop spans 16 amino acids. V gave up 3 bases and J gave up 5 bases; unmatched junction bases: 13. CDR1 and CDR2 (germline): SGDLS, YYNGEE.

V usage is TRBV19 and J usage is TRBJ1-1; D is unresolved. CDR1 is LNHDA and CDR2 is SQIVND in the germline V gene (reference sequence). The V end lost 5 bases, the J end lost 5 bases, and 15 bases lay between the germline ends. The CDR3 spans 14 residues. CDR3 in DNA: TGTGCCAGTAGTGTCTCTGGGCCGTGGACTGAAGCTTTCTTT. As protein: CASSVSGPWTEAFF.

This chain connects TRBV5-1 to TRBJ2-1, with a weak D call TRBD2 (6 bases). The CDR3 has 14 amino acids. Looked up from germline, CDR1 is SGHRS and CDR2 is YFSETQ. Between the trimmed V and J ends, which lost 0 bases and 8 bases, there was a span of 12 bases. The CDR3 coding sequence is TGCGCCAGCAGCTTGGCGGCTAGCGAAGATGAGCAGTTCTTC. Its protein product is CASSLAASEDEQFF.

This chain uses TRBV5-4 with TRBJ2-1; D is perhaps TRBD2 (6 bases). The V end lost 3 bases, the J end lost 6 bases, and 16 bases lay between the germline ends. The V gene's germline CDR1 is SGHNT and CDR2 YYREEE (reference sequence). The CDR3 is 15 amino acids. The DNA for the CDR3 is TGTGCCAGCAGCTCACGGGACTCCGAGGGCAATGAGCAGTTCTTC. As protein: CASSSRDSEGNEQFF.

This chain joins TRBV6-5 and TRBJ2-5; a weak D match, TRBD2 (7 bases). The V end was cut by 2 bases, the J end by 5 bases, with 15 bases between. The length of the CDR3 is 15 residues. Germline V gives CDR1 MNHEY, CDR2 SVGAGI. CDR3 DNA: TGTGCCAGCAGTTACGTGGGGGGGCTGGGGGAGACCCAGTACTTC. This translates into CASSYVGGLGETQYF.

The chain recombines TRBV5-1 with TRBJ2-5; TRBD1 is a possible D gene (7 bases). The V end was cut by 1 base, the J end by 5 bases, with 18 bases between. Germline V lookup: CDR1 SGHRS, CDR2 YFSETQ. The CDR3 is 16 amino acids. CDR3 nucleotide sequence: TGCGCCAGCAGCTTGAATAGCAGGCAGGGGGGTGAGACCCAGTACTTC. Residues: CASSLNSRQGGETQYF. The full variable domain, with the rest looked up from reference TRBV5-1 and TRBJ2-5, is KAGVTQTPRYLIKTRGQQVTLSCSPISGHRSVSWYQQTPGQGLQFLFEYFSETQRNKGNFPGRFSGRQFSNSRSEMNVSTLELGDSALYLCASSLNSRQGGETQYFGPGTRLLVL.

The genes are TRBV25-1 and TRBJ2-1, with TRBD2 as a possible D gene (5 bases). CDR1 is MGHDK and CDR2 is SYGVNS in the germline V gene. Trimming removed 6 bases from V and 3 bases from J, with 21 bases in between. CDR3 length: 17 residues. The CDR3 DNA sequence: TGTGCCAGCAGCGGTGAGGGCCGCACGTCTTACTACAATGAGCAGTTCTTC. Amino acid sequence: CASSGEGRTSYYNEQFF.

In nucleotides, the CDR3 is TGTGCCAGCGGACCGCACAGGGAGGGTATCACTGAAGCTTTCTTT. It codes for CASGPHREGITEAFF. V gene TRBV19 combines with J gene TRBJ1-1; a possible D gene is TRBD1 (6 bases). Trimming removed 9 bases from V and 4 bases from J, with 21 bases in between. This CDR3 has 15 residues. Germline lookup yields CDR1 LNHDA and CDR2 SQIVND (reference sequence).

The rearrangement links TRBV11-3 to TRBJ2-1; a weak D match, TRBD2 (5 bases). Germline CDR1 and CDR2: SGHNT and YENEEA. The CDR3 has 16 amino acids. Trimming removed 5 bases from V and 3 bases from J, with 17 bases in between. CDR3 nucleotides: TGTGCCAGCAGCCCAAGAAGTGCGGGCGACTACAATGAGCAGTTCTTC. It codes for CASSPRSAGDYNEQFF.

The chain joins TRBV7-6 to TRBJ2-3; 8 nucleotides match TRBD2. Germline V gene sequence: CDR1 SGHVS, CDR2 FNYEAQ. V gave up 1 base and J gave up 0 bases; unmatched junction bases: 6. This CDR3 has 17 amino acids. DNA for the CDR3: TGTGCCAGCAGCTTAGTGTCGGGACTAGGAAGCACAGATACGCAGTATTTT. Protein sequence: CASSLVSGLGSTDTQYF.